These 8 T cell receptor beta chains share one sample of origin, sequenced in a study of T cell repertoires in cytomegalovirus infection. From the reads, TCRdb called clonotypes with MiXCR, one entry per CDR3 protein. The table lists roughly 77,000 distinct CDR3 sequences, 4% of them singletons. Material for sequencing was PBMCs. Every receptor here comes from a human donor in good health (CMV status not recorded). Some clones in this sample may be carry-over from other donors' samples.

This clonotype was seen only a few times. The genes are TRBV7-9 and TRBJ2-7; 10 bases map to TRBD1. The germline V gene has CDR1 SEHNR and CDR2 FQNEAQ (reference sequence). After removal of 5 bases from V and 4 bases from J, the junction contained 5 bases not matched to a gene. The length of the CDR3 is 14 residues. The CDR3 DNA sequence: TGTGCCAGCAGCCAGGACAGGGGGAGGTACGAGCAGTACTTC. It encodes CASSQDRGRYEQYF.

This clonotype was counted at least ten times. The chain carries TRBV12-3 or TRBV12-4 and TRBJ2-2; possibly TRBD2 for D (6 bases). CDR3 size: 16 residues. The V and J ends lost 3 bases and 5 bases respectively, with 16 bases between them. CDR3 nucleotides: TGTGCCAGCAGTTTCGTTGCGGGGATTAGGACCGGGGAGCTGTTTTTT. This codes for CASSFVAGIRTGELFF.

This clonotype was detected many times. The rearrangement joins TRBV2 to TRBJ2-1; the match to TRBD2 covers 12 bases. J gave up 9 bases and V 7 bases, and 10 bases lay outside the gene matches. The CDR3 covers 15 residues. Germline V gene sequence: CDR1 SNHLY, CDR2 FYNNEI. The CDR3, as DNA: TGTGCCAGCACCGCGACTAGCGGGAGTCCTAGTGAGCAGTTCTTC. This translates into CASTATSGSPSEQFF.

This clonotype was counted at least ten times. The genes are TRBV28 and TRBJ1-2; a possible D gene is TRBD1 (5 bases). The CDR3 runs 13 residues. The V end was cut by 5 bases, the J end by 8 bases, with 15 bases between. Germline assignment: CDR1 MDHEN and CDR2 SYDVKM. CDR3 protein: CASSKLSGYGYTF. The CDR3 coding sequence is TGTGCCAGCAGTAAACTCTCAGGGTACGGCTACACCTTC.

This clonotype has ten or more counts. The V gene is TRBV7-2, the J gene TRBJ2-6; the D gene could be TRBD1 or TRBD2 (6 bases each). The germline gives CDR1 SGHTA, CDR2 FQGNSA. The V end lost 1 base, the J end lost 4 bases, and 11 bases lay between the germline ends. The length of the CDR3 is 16 residues. CDR3 protein: CASSLGSGAGANVLTF. In nucleotides, the CDR3 is TGTGCCAGCAGCTTAGGTTCGGGGGCCGGGGCCAACGTCCTGACTTTC.

This clonotype was observed many times. J is TRBJ2-6 and V is TRBV7-3; no reliable D call. The CDR3 sequence is 17 residues long. Germline V CDR1 and CDR2: SGHTA, FQGTGA. V lost 3 bases, J lost 0 bases, and 12 bases lay in between. Here the CDR3 DNA reads TGTGCCAGCAGCTTGCTGGGTTCGGCCTCTGGGGCCAACGTCCTGACTTTC. Protein product: CASSLLGSASGANVLTF.

This clonotype was seen ten or more times. The CDR3 is CASSWGVNTEAFF. CDR3 in DNA: TGTGCCAGCAGTTGGGGGGTCAACACTGAAGCTTTCTTT. The V and J genes are TRBV28 and TRBJ1-1, with D maybe TRBD1 (5 bases). This CDR3 is 13 amino acids long. CDR1 and CDR2 from the germline V gene are MDHEN and SYDVKM. V lost 4 bases, J lost 2 bases, and 8 bases lay in between.

This clonotype was picked up many times. The chain links TRBV7-2 to TRBJ1-5; a possible D gene is TRBD1 (5 bases). The germline V gene encodes CDR1 SGHTA and CDR2 FQGNSA. The length of the CDR3 is 15 residues. V lost 6 bases and J 6 bases, leaving 18 bases between the germline ends. DNA for the CDR3: TGTGCCAGCAGTTCCCAGGGCGTTTGGAGTCAGCCCCAGCATTTT. Its protein product is CASSSQGVWSQPQHF.